This TCR beta chain was documented in a study of tissue T cells after allogeneic stem cell transplantation. Study context: Patients with graft-versus-host disease had grafts: several unmodified, three CD34-selected and T-cell-depleted. All graft-versus-host disease patients had gastrointestinal involvement and received several lines of directed therapy. General study points: Some tissue clones might be persisting host cells; their alloreactivity or antigen specificity was not determined.

The germline CDR1 and CDR2 sequences are LGHNA and YSLEER. Trimming removed 0 bases from V and 7 bases from J, with 13 bases in between. The CDR3 loop spans 15 amino acids. This clone came up once. Its target is not known. TCRbeta CDR3 was sequenced at survey depth with template counts. Generated by immunoSEQ multiplex PCR, the TCRdb table keeps only in-frame clones and is missing some. The sample has 26,000 or so clones, about 89% seen once. The sequences come from blood, collected before transplantation. This receptor was taken from a male donor aged 60 or older who later had graft-versus-host disease after an allogeneic stem cell transplant. V gene TRBV4-3 combines with J gene TRBJ1-3; unclear D gene. The CDR3 region is CASSQDFHGGNTIYF. The CDR3 DNA is TGCGCCAGCAGCCAAGATTTTCACGGTGGTAACACCATATATTTT.